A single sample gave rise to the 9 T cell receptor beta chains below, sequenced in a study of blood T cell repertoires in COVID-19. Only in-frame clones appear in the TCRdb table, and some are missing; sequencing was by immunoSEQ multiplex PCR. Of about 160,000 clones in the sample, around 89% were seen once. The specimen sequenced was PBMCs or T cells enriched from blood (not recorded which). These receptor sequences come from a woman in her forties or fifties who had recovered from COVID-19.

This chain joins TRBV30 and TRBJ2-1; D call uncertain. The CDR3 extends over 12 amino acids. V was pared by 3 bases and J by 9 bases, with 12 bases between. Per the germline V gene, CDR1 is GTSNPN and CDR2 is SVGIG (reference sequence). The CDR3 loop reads CAWRQTHGEQFF. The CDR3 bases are TGTGCCTGGAGACAGACCCACGGTGAGCAGTTCTTC.

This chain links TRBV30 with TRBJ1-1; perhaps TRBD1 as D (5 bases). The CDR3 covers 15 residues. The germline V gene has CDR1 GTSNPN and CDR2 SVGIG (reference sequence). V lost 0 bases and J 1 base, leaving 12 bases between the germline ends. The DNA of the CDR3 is TGTGCCTGGAGTGTACTGCGGGGACGGAACACTGAAGCTTTCTTT. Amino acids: CAWSVLRGRNTEAFF.

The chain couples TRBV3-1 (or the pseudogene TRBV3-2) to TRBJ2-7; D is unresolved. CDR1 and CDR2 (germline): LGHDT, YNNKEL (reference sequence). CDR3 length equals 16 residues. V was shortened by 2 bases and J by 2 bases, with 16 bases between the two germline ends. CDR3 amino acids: CASSQPKYISTYEQYF. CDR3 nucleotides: TGTGCCAGCAGCCAACCCAAGTACATTTCCACCTACGAGCAGTACTTC.

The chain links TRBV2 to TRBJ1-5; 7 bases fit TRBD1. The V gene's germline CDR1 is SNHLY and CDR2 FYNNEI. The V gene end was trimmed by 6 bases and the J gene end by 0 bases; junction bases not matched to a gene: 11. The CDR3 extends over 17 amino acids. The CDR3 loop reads CASSGTVTSYSNQPQHF. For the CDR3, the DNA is TGTGCCAGCAGCGGGACAGTTACATCGTATAGCAATCAGCCCCAGCATTTT.

The CDR3 sequence is CSVLRTEANYGYTF. Here the CDR3 DNA reads TGCAGCGTCCTCAGGACAGAAGCTAACTATGGCTACACCTTC. The chain joins TRBV29-1 to TRBJ1-2; a possible D gene is TRBD1 (6 bases). The CDR3 extends over 14 amino acids. The V end was cut by 6 bases, the J end by 0 bases, with 14 bases between. Germline lookup yields CDR1 SQVTM and CDR2 ANQGSEA.

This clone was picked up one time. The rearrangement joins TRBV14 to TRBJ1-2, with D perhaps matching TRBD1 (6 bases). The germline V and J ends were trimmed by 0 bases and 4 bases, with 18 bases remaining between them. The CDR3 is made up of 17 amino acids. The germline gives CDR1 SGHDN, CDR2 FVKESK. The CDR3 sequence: CASSQDGWGGKVYGYTF. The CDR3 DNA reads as TGTGCCAGCAGCCAAGATGGATGGGGGGGCAAGGTCTATGGCTACACCTTC.

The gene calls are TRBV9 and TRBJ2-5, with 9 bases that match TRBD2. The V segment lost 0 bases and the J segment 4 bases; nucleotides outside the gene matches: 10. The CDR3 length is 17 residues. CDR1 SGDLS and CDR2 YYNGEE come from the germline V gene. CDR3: CASSVGVGGGAGETQYF. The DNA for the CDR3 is TGTGCCAGCAGCGTAGGAGTTGGCGGGGGGGCTGGAGAGACCCAGTACTTC.

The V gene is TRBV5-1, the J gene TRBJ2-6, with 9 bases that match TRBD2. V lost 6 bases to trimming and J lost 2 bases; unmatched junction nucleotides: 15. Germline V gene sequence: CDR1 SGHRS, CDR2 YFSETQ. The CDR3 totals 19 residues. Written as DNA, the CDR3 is TGCGCCAGCAACGTTCCAGCGGGGGGCAACGGTACTGGGGCCAACGTCCTGACTTTC. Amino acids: CASNVPAGGNGTGANVLTF.

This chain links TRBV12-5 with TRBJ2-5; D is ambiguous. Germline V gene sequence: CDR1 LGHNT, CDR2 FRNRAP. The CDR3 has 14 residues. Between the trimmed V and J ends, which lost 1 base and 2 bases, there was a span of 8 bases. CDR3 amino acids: CASGLGRRQETQYF. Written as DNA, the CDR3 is TGTGCTAGTGGTTTGGGACGGAGACAAGAGACCCAGTACTTC.